Listed below are T cell receptor beta chains from one sample, sequenced in a study of T cell responses to AZD1222 COVID-19 vaccine. Profiling relied on immunoSEQ multiplex PCR, and the TCRdb table lists in-frame clones only, not all of them. This table has 90,000 to 150,000 clones, around 90% appearing once. Sequencing used peripheral blood, obtained on day 0 of AZD1222 vaccination. These receptors came from an adult in good health. Both conserved end residues are part of each CDR3. D genes are given only for firm matches. Not all rows give a size; the values are once, few, many and, for expanded clones, a class.

CDR3 DNA: TGTGCCAGCAGCGAACCGGCAGGCCGGGAGGCTTTCTTT
CDR3 protein: CASSEPAGREAFF
V gene: TRBV28
D gene: -
clone size: -
J gene: TRBJ1-1

CDR3 DNA: TGTGCCAGCAGTCTAATGGCCCGGGCAGGGTCTGGGGCCGGGGAGCTGTTTTTT
CDR3 protein: CASSLMARAGSGAGELFF
V gene: TRBV28
D gene: -
clone size: -
J gene: TRBJ2-2

CDR3 DNA: TGTGCCAGCAGTGGGCCCCAAGGCTACACCTTC
CDR3 protein: CASSGPQGYTF
V gene: TRBV25-1
D gene: -
clone size: -
J gene: TRBJ1-2

CDR3 DNA: TGTGCCAGCAGCCAGGGGACAGGGGACACTGAAGCTTTCTTT
CDR3 protein: CASSQGTGDTEAFF
V gene: TRBV14
D gene: TRBD1
clone size: -
J gene: TRBJ1-1

CDR3 DNA: TGCGCCAGCAGCTCTTTAGCGGGAGGCTACAATGAGCAGTTCTTC
CDR3 protein: CASSSLAGGYNEQFF
V gene: TRBV5-1
D gene: TRBD2
clone size: once
J gene: TRBJ2-1

CDR3 DNA: TGCGCCTCATCTGGGGACAGGGTGAACACTGAAGCTTTCTTT
CDR3 protein: CASSGDRVNTEAFF
V gene: TRBV5-1
D gene: TRBD1
clone size: -
J gene: TRBJ1-1

CDR3 DNA: TGTGCCAGCAGTGTTGATCCTGGGTATGGCTACACCTTC
CDR3 protein: CASSVDPGYGYTF
V gene: TRBV6-4
D gene: -
clone size: -
J gene: TRBJ1-2

CDR3 DNA: TGTGCCAGCAGTCCCCGTCTAGCGGGGGGGGATACGCAGTATTTT
CDR3 protein: CASSPRLAGGDTQYF
V gene: TRBV2
D gene: TRBD2
clone size: -
J gene: TRBJ2-3

CDR3 DNA: TGTGCCAGCAGCCCCGCCCTTACGGGGGCTTTAGATGAGCAGTTCTTC
CDR3 protein: CASSPALTGALDEQFF
V gene: TRBV28
D gene: -
clone size: -
J gene: TRBJ2-1

CDR3 DNA: TGTGCCAGCAGTCACCGGACAGGGGGGACAGAGACCCAGTACTTC
CDR3 protein: CASSHRTGGTETQYF
V gene: TRBV11-2
D gene: TRBD1
clone size: few
J gene: TRBJ2-5

CDR3 DNA: TGTGCCAGCAGTACCAGTTCCCCACAGGGCAGAAACTATGGCTACACCTTC
CDR3 protein: CASSTSSPQGRNYGYTF
V gene: TRBV28
D gene: -
clone size: -
J gene: TRBJ1-2

CDR3 DNA: TGTGCCAGCAGTGAATCCAGGGTTGGCACCTTC
CDR3 protein: CASSESRVGTF
V gene: TRBV6-1
D gene: -
clone size: once
J gene: TRBJ1-2

CDR3 DNA: TGTGCCAGCAGCTGGGGGGGCCACATAGGGAATGAGCAGTTCTTC
CDR3 protein: CASSWGGHIGNEQFF
V gene: TRBV5-5
D gene: -
clone size: many
J gene: TRBJ2-1

CDR3 DNA: TGTGCCAGCAGTTCCGATACTAGCGGGAGTAACTCCTACAATGAGCAGTTCTTC
CDR3 protein: CASSSDTSGSNSYNEQFF
V gene: TRBV28
D gene: TRBD2
clone size: -
J gene: TRBJ2-1

CDR3 DNA: TGCGCCAGCAGCCAAGATTGGGGGGCGTTGGCCAAAAACATTCAGTACTTC
CDR3 protein: CASSQDWGALAKNIQYF
V gene: TRBV4-1
D gene: -
clone size: -
J gene: TRBJ2-4

CDR3 DNA: TGTGCCAGCAGTGAATTACAGTGGACAAATGAAAAACTGTTTTTT
CDR3 protein: CASSELQWTNEKLFF
V gene: TRBV6-1
D gene: -
clone size: -
J gene: TRBJ1-4

CDR3 DNA: TGTGCCAGCAGGAAAGACAGGGGCGCCTACAATGAGCAGTTCTTC
CDR3 protein: CASRKDRGAYNEQFF
V gene: TRBV2
D gene: TRBD1
clone size: -
J gene: TRBJ2-1